The rows below give T cell receptor beta chains drawn from one sample of a study of identical twins' blood T cells. MiXCR, run by TCRdb on the 5' RACE reads, gives a single entry per CDR3 protein. This repertoire shows 300,000 to 450,000 distinct CDR3 sequences, roughly 28% found once; its top ten account for 6% to 7%. Sample: PBMCs. Source of these receptors: a woman aged 18 to 55 in good health. Each CDR3 is given with its conserved first and last residue. Fields, in order: D gene, V gene, CDR3 length, clone size, J gene, CDR3 protein, CDR3 DNA. D genes are given only for firm matches. Clone size is not always given. Where it is, it says once, few, many or a class for expanded clones.

D: TRBD2
V: TRBV9
length: 13
size: NA
J: TRBJ2-7
CDR3: CASDSGGPYEQYF
DNA: TGTGCCAGTGATAGCGGGGGGCCTTACGAGCAGTACTTC

D: NA
V: TRBV11-2
length: 13
size: many
J: TRBJ2-1
CDR3: CASSLDRHNEQFF
DNA: TGTGCCAGCAGCTTAGACCGGCACAATGAGCAGTTCTTC

D: NA
V: TRBV20-1
length: 14
size: once
J: TRBJ2-1
CDR3: CSASGMDLQGEQFF
DNA: TGCAGTGCTAGTGGGATGGACCTCCAAGGGGAGCAGTTCTTC

D: NA
V: TRBV20-1
length: 13
size: many
J: TRBJ1-2
CDR3: CSARDLGGYGYTF
DNA: TGCAGTGCTAGAGATCTGGGGGGCTATGGCTACACCTTC

D: TRBD1
V: TRBV20-1
length: 13
size: NA
J: TRBJ1-1
CDR3: CSARQGRNAEAFF
DNA: TGCAGTGCGCGACAGGGCCGGAACGCTGAAGCTTTCTTT

D: NA
V: TRBV3-1
length: 13
size: few
J: TRBJ2-3
CDR3: CASSLGLADTQYF
DNA: TGTGCCAGCAGTCTCGGGTTGGCGGATACGCAGTATTTT

D: NA
V: TRBV27
length: 15
size: NA
J: TRBJ1-6
CDR3: CASSSRDGSYSPLHF
DNA: TGTGCCAGCAGTTCCCGGGACGGAAGCTATTCACCCCTCCACTTT

D: TRBD1
V: TRBV20-1
length: 13
size: many
J: TRBJ2-3
CDR3: CSAPGQISDTQYF
DNA: TGCAGTGCTCCGGGACAGATTTCAGATACGCAGTATTTT

D: TRBD2
V: TRBV19
length: 19
size: NA
J: TRBJ2-1
CDR3: CASSTLAGGEISSYNEQFF
DNA: TGTGCCAGTAGTACATTAGCGGGAGGGGAGATTAGCTCCTACAATGAGCAGTTCTTC

D: NA
V: TRBV7-2
length: 13
size: NA
J: TRBJ2-1
CDR3: CASSAGGYNEQFF
DNA: TGTGCCAGCAGCGCTGGAGGCTACAATGAGCAGTTCTTC

D: TRBD2
V: TRBV10-3
length: 15
size: few
J: TRBJ2-1
CDR3: CAISDIGLAGNEQFF
DNA: TGTGCCATCAGTGATATCGGACTAGCGGGGAACGAGCAGTTCTTC

D: TRBD2
V: TRBV6-2/TRBV6-3
length: 16
size: NA
J: TRBJ2-1
CDR3: CASNHGTSGWGGEQFF
DNA: TGTGCCAGCAACCACGGGACTAGCGGTTGGGGTGGTGAGCAGTTCTTC

D: NA
V: TRBV7-9
length: 13
size: many
J: TRBJ1-1
CDR3: CASIRGMNTEAFF
DNA: TGTGCCAGCATTCGGGGGATGAACACTGAAGCTTTCTTT

D: NA
V: TRBV24-1
length: 16
size: few
J: TRBJ2-3
CDR3: CATSMGGATPTDTQYF
DNA: TGTGCCACCAGTATGGGCGGGGCCACCCCCACAGATACGCAGTATTTT

D: NA
V: TRBV29-1
length: 13
size: NA
J: TRBJ1-1
CDR3: CSAATVMSTEAFF
DNA: TGCAGCGCTGCGACCGTTATGAGCACTGAAGCTTTCTTT

D: NA
V: TRBV9
length: 15
size: many
J: TRBJ1-3
CDR3: CASSIHPDSGNTIYF
DNA: TGTGCCAGCAGCATCCATCCGGACTCTGGAAACACCATATATTTT

D: NA
V: TRBV19
length: 13
size: once
J: TRBJ2-2
CDR3: CASSMFMDGELFF
DNA: TGTGCCAGTAGTATGTTCATGGACGGGGAGCTGTTTTTT

D: TRBD2
V: TRBV29-1
length: 16
size: NA
J: TRBJ2-1
CDR3: CSVEGGVLAGVNEQFF
DNA: TGCAGCGTTGAAGGTGGTGTCCTAGCGGGAGTTAATGAGCAGTTCTTC

D: NA
V: TRBV30
length: 15
size: many
J: TRBJ2-2
CDR3: CACRGRRVYTGELFF
DNA: TGTGCCTGTAGAGGGAGGAGGGTTTACACCGGGGAGCTGTTTTTT

D: NA
V: TRBV9
length: 13
size: few
J: TRBJ1-1
CDR3: CASSVYGGTEAFF
DNA: TGTGCCAGCAGCGTTTATGGGGGGACTGAAGCTTTCTTT

D: NA
V: TRBV20-1
length: 13
size: few
J: TRBJ1-2
CDR3: CSARVYRHYGYTF
DNA: TGCAGTGCTAGAGTTTACAGACACTATGGCTACACCTTC

D: NA
V: TRBV5-1
length: 15
size: many
J: TRBJ2-1
CDR3: CASSRSSSSYNEQFF
DNA: TGCGCCAGCAGCCGATCTTCGAGCTCCTACAATGAGCAGTTCTTC

D: NA
V: TRBV5-1
length: 15
size: NA
J: TRBJ2-7
CDR3: CASSLPGKGYYEQYF
DNA: TGCGCCAGCAGCTTGCCCGGGAAAGGCTACTACGAGCAGTACTTC